Each of the 26 T cell receptor beta chains below was sequenced from the same sample in a study of blood T cell repertoires in COVID-19. Clones were read by immunoSEQ multiplex PCR, and TCRdb kept only the in-frame ones, dropping some. The data show some 200,000 clones, with roughly 92% seen just once and about 0.76% held by the top ten. The sample taken for sequencing was peripheral blood. The origin of the receptors is a young man with COVID-19, enrolled during active disease.

The chain couples TRBV6-5 to TRBJ1-3; D is possibly TRBD1 (5 bases). V lost 0 bases to trimming and J lost 4 bases, with 10 bases between them. CDR1 is MNHEY, CDR2 SVGAGI, per germline. The CDR3 consists of 15 residues. CDR3 nucleotides: TGTGCCAGCAGTTACTCCAGGGTTGGGGGAAACACCATATATTTT. Translating gives CASSYSRVGGNTIYF.

The CDR3 region has the DNA TGTGCCTGGAGTTCCGACAGGGATAATGAAGCTTTCTTT. Translating gives CAWSSDRDNEAFF. The rearrangement uses TRBV30 and TRBJ1-1, with 7 nucleotides matching TRBD1. Germline loops: CDR1 GTSNPN, CDR2 SVGIG (reference sequence). The J segment lost 7 bases and the V segment lost 2 bases, leaving 7 bases of the junction unmatched. The CDR3 runs 13 residues.

This clone was observed a handful of times. The genes are TRBV6-5 and TRBJ2-7; 7 bases are a match to TRBD1. Germline V gives CDR1 MNHEY, CDR2 SVGAGI. Trimming cost V 6 bases and J 4 bases; bases outside gene matches: 9. The CDR3 spans 14 residues. The CDR3 DNA reads TGTGCCAGCAGCGAGACACAGGGGATATACGAGCAGTACTTC. It yields the protein CASSETQGIYEQYF.

The rearrangement joins TRBV10-1 to TRBJ1-1, with D tentatively TRBD1 (5 bases). The V end lost 4 bases, the J end lost 5 bases, and 11 bases lay between the germline ends. This CDR3 has 13 amino acids. Germline CDR1 is WNHNN and CDR2 is SYGVQD (reference sequence). The CDR3 reads CASSASGWTEAFF. CDR3 DNA: TGCGCCAGCAGTGCTTCAGGGTGGACTGAAGCTTTCTTT.

The rearrangement joins TRBV5-6 to TRBJ2-3; a possible D gene is TRBD2 (6 bases). The V end lost 4 bases, the J end lost 6 bases, and 15 bases lay between the germline ends. The CDR3 contains 14 residues. Germline V gene lookup returns CDR1 SGHDT and CDR2 YYEEEE. CDR3 sequence reads: CASSLGRGRDTQYF. The CDR3 DNA reads TGTGCCAGCAGCCTCGGACGGGGGAGGGATACGCAGTATTTT.

The gene calls are TRBV4-1 and TRBJ2-7; D perhaps matches TRBD2 (6 bases). The CDR3 has 17 amino acids. The germline CDR1 and CDR2 sequences are MGHRA and YSYEKL. Trimming took 0 bases from V and 1 from J, leaving 16 bases between them. The CDR3 here is CASSQDPNGGPSYEQYF. The CDR3 DNA follows: TGCGCCAGCAGCCAAGATCCAAATGGAGGGCCGTCCTACGAGCAGTACTTC.

This chain joins TRBV11-2 and TRBJ2-1; 7 positions agree with TRBD1. Looked up from germline, CDR1 is SGHAT and CDR2 is FQNNGV. This CDR3 comprises 16 residues. V lost 5 bases, J lost 0 bases, and 7 bases stayed unmatched. The CDR3 protein is CASSRDSRRSYNEQFF. CDR3 coding DNA: TGTGCCAGCAGCCGGGACAGCCGACGCTCCTACAATGAGCAGTTCTTC.

The chain carries TRBV2 and TRBJ1-4, with 9 bases identical to TRBD1. Germline V gene sequence: CDR1 SNHLY, CDR2 FYNNEI. With V trimmed by 6 bases and J by 7 bases, 3 bases remained unmatched. The CDR3 runs 13 residues. CDR3 DNA: TGTGCCAGCAGAGGGACAGGGCCTGAAAAACTGTTTTTT. This codes for CASRGTGPEKLFF.

This chain connects TRBV19 to TRBJ1-2; 8 positions agree with TRBD1. CDR1 and CDR2 (germline): LNHDA, SQIVND (reference sequence). The CDR3 contains 15 residues. V was pared by 7 bases and J by 7 bases, with 14 bases of the junction left unmatched. The CDR3 region has the DNA TGTGCCAGTAAGACCGGGACAGGCAGACTAGGTGGCTACACCTTC. It encodes CASKTGTGRLGGYTF.

As to this clone: Other DNA variants within this sample encode the same CDR3. V and J are TRBV5-1 and TRBJ1-5; 11 nucleotides align to TRBD1. Unmatched junction bases numbered 3, after V lost 4 bases and J lost 3 bases. Germline V lookup: CDR1 SGHRS, CDR2 YFSETQ. CDR3 length equals 15 residues. CDR3: CASSPGQGANQPQHF. CDR3 sequence (DNA): TGCGCCAGCAGCCCCGGACAGGGGGCCAATCAGCCCCAGCATTTT.

This chain connects TRBV10-2 to TRBJ2-7, with D hard to call. The germline V gene has CDR1 WSHSY and CDR2 SAAADI. CDR3 length: 14 residues. V gave up 3 bases and J gave up 0 bases, with 9 bases separating them. CDR3 coding DNA: TGCGCCAGCAGTGATTTTGAGGACTCCTACGAGCAGTACTTC. Its translation: CASSDFEDSYEQYF.

The chain has TRBV9 and TRBJ1-2; D remains ambiguous. Germline values: CDR1 SGDLS, CDR2 YYNGEE. The length of the CDR3 is 12 residues. V was shortened by 0 bases and J by 5 bases, with 5 bases between the two germline ends. CDR3 in amino acids: CASSVDNYGYTF. CDR3 nucleotides: TGTGCCAGCAGCGTAGACAATTATGGCTACACCTTC. The variable domain in full, completed from reference TRBV9 and TRBJ1-2, reads DSGVTQTPKHLITATGQRVTLRCSPRSGDLSVYWYQQSLDQGLQFLIQYYNGEERAKGNILERFSAQQFPDLHSELNLSSLELGDSALYFCASSVDNYGYTFGSGTRLTVV.

The CDR3 loop reads CASSLQPLDGGDSYNEQFF. The DNA for the CDR3 is TGTGCCAGCAGCTTACAGCCCCTTGACGGGGGGGACTCCTACAATGAGCAGTTCTTC. V gene TRBV7-7 combines with J gene TRBJ2-1; the match to TRBD2 covers 8 bases. The germline CDR1 and CDR2 sequences are SSHAT and FNYEAQ (reference sequence). The CDR3 has 19 amino acids. Germline trimming cut 2 bases from V and 0 bases from J; bases unmatched to any gene: 12.

V and J are TRBV11-2 and TRBJ2-1; D may be TRBD1 (5 bases). From germline, CDR1 is SGHAT and CDR2 FQNNGV. The germline V and J ends were trimmed by 4 bases and 6 bases, with 16 bases remaining between them. The CDR3 runs 15 residues. The CDR3 DNA reads TGTGCCAGCAGCTCGTATATGACAGTTCCCAATGAGCAGTTCTTC. This translates into CASSSYMTVPNEQFF.

The chain is built from TRBV4-2 and TRBJ2-3; the match to TRBD2 covers 7 bases. Germline V lookup: CDR1 LGHNA, CDR2 YNFKEQ. The CDR3 covers 17 residues. The V segment lost 0 bases and the J segment 1 base; nucleotides outside the gene matches: 7. In DNA, the CDR3 is TGTGCCAGCAGCCAAGATTTCTCCAGCGGGGGCACAGATACGCAGTATTTT. Its translation is CASSQDFSSGGTDTQYF.

V gene TRBV7-2 combines with J gene TRBJ1-1; 10 nucleotides agree with TRBD1. Germline CDR1 and CDR2: SGHTA and FQGNSA. The CDR3 has 19 residues. The V segment lost 3 bases and the J segment 0 bases; nucleotides outside the gene matches: 13. The CDR3 spells CASSLTGGTRILMNTEAFF. CDR3 nucleotide sequence: TGTGCCAGCAGCTTGACAGGGGGCACAAGGATTCTCATGAACACTGAAGCTTTCTTT.

This chain joins TRBV5-1 and TRBJ2-3; D is undetermined. Germline CDR1 is SGHRS and CDR2 is YFSETQ. This CDR3 has 14 residues. With 0 bases removed from V and 1 base from J, the gap between germline ends came to 6 bases. The CDR3 region has the DNA TGCGCCAGCAGCTTGGTATCAGGCACAGATACGCAGTATTTT. It specifies CASSLVSGTDTQYF.

DNA of the CDR3: TGCGCCAGCAGCCTGGCTCGGGCAGGGGACTATGGCTACACCTTC. This codes for CASSLARAGDYGYTF. V usage is TRBV5-1 and J usage is TRBJ1-2, with a weak D call TRBD1 (6 bases). CDR1 is SGHRS and CDR2 is YFSETQ in the germline V gene. The CDR3 consists of 15 residues. Trimming removed 4 bases at V and 3 bases at J, with 16 bases between.

The chain employs TRBV19 and TRBJ1-6; 8 bases are a match to TRBD1. Unmatched junction bases numbered 6, after V lost 5 bases and J lost 9 bases. Germline CDR1 reads LNHDA; CDR2 reads SQIVND (reference sequence). The CDR3 is 14 residues long. CDR3 in amino acids: CASSGRQGSSPLHF. The DNA of the CDR3 is TGTGCCAGTAGTGGGAGACAGGGGAGTTCACCCCTCCACTTT.

This sequence joins TRBV5-4 and TRBJ2-7; a weak D match, TRBD1 (5 bases). Per the germline V gene, CDR1 is SGHNT and CDR2 is YYREEE (reference sequence). Trimming took 1 base from V and 3 from J, leaving 8 bases between them. CDR3 length: 13 amino acids. CDR3 in amino acids: CASSLRTSYEQYF. In DNA form, the CDR3 reads TGTGCCAGCAGCTTGAGGACAAGCTACGAGCAGTACTTC. Drawing the rest from reference TRBV5-4 and TRBJ2-7, the complete variable domain is ETGVTQSPTHLIKTRGQQVTLRCSSQSGHNTVSWYQQALGQGPQFIFQYYREEENGRGNFPPRFSGLQFPNYSSELNVNALELDDSALYLCASSLRTSYEQYFGPGTRLTVT.

This chain links TRBV29-1 with TRBJ1-4; TRBD1 might be the D (5 bases). The CDR3 contains 13 residues. The germline V gene encodes CDR1 SQVTM and CDR2 ANQGSEA. Trimming removed 2 bases at V and 7 bases at J, with 11 bases between. The CDR3 region has the DNA TGCAGCGTTGAAACCAGGGATAGTGAAAAACTGTTTTTT. Translated, it gives CSVETRDSEKLFF.

V and J are TRBV29-1 and TRBJ1-1; 7 nucleotides agree with TRBD1. The V and J ends lost 6 bases and 6 bases, in that order; junction bases with no gene match: 13. CDR1 is SQVTM, CDR2 ANQGSEA, per germline. The CDR3 contains 14 residues. The CDR3 is CSVGNRGDSAEAFF. In DNA form, the CDR3 reads TGCAGCGTAGGAAACAGGGGAGACTCCGCTGAAGCTTTCTTT.

The CDR3: CASSSFRDRGSGYTF. The CDR3 DNA reads as TGTGCCAGCAGCTCATTTCGGGACAGGGGGTCTGGCTACACCTTC. The rearrangement joins TRBV7-9 to TRBJ1-2; 11 bases are a match to TRBD1. V was pared by 4 bases and J by 7 bases, with 8 bases of the junction left unmatched. The CDR3 totals 15 residues. CDR1 SEHNR and CDR2 FQNEAQ come from the germline V gene (reference sequence). Using reference TRBV7-9 and TRBJ1-2 for the parts outside the CDR3, the full variable domain is DTGVSQNPRHKITKRGQNVTFRCDPISEHNRLYWYRQTLGQGPEFLTYFQNEAQLEKSRLLSDRFSAERPKGSFSTLEIQRTEQGDSAMYLCASSSFRDRGSGYTFGSGTRLTVV.

This chain links TRBV6-5 with TRBJ1-4; 8 bases are shared with TRBD1. This CDR3 is built from 14 residues. Germline V gene lookup returns CDR1 MNHEY and CDR2 SVGAGI. With V trimmed by 5 bases and J by 5 bases, 4 bases remained unmatched. The DNA for the CDR3 is TGTGCCAGCAGTCCACAGGGGGTCAATGAAAAACTGTTTTTT. This sequence encodes CASSPQGVNEKLFF.

The rearrangement uses TRBV11-2 and TRBJ1-1; 8 bases align to TRBD1. Germline CDR1 and CDR2: SGHAT and FQNNGV. V lost 5 bases, J lost 0 bases, and 14 bases stayed unmatched. The CDR3 contains 18 residues. The CDR3 region has the DNA TGTGCCAGCAGCGTAGGCAGGGGGCCCAAGGCCTTGAACACTGAAGCTTTCTTT. This translates into CASSVGRGPKALNTEAFF.

The chain carries TRBV10-1 and TRBJ2-1; 7 nucleotides agree with TRBD1. The V segment lost 6 bases and the J segment 3 bases; nucleotides outside the gene matches: 8. CDR1 and CDR2 (germline): WNHNN, SYGVQD (reference sequence). The CDR3 runs to 15 residues. The CDR3 coding sequence is TGCGCCAGCAGCCTAGAGACAGGGATCTACAATGAGCAGTTCTTC. Its protein is CASSLETGIYNEQFF.